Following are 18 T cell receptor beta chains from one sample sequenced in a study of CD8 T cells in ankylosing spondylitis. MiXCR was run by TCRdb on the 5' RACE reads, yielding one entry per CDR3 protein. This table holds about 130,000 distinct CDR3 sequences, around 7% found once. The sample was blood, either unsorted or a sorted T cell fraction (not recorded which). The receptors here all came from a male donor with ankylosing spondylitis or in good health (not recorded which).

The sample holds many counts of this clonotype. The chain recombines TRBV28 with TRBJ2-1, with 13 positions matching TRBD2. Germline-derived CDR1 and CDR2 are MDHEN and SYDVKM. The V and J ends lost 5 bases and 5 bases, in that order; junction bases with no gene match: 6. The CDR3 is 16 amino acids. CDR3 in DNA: TGTGCCAGCAGTCGTAAGGGACTAGCGGGGAACAATGAGCAGTTCTTC. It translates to CASSRKGLAGNNEQFF.

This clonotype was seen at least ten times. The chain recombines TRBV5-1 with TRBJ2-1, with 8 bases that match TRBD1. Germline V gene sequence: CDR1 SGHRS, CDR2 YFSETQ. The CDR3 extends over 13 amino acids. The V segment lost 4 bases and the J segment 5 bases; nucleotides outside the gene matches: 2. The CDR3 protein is CASSPQGDNEQFF. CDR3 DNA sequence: TGCGCCAGCAGCCCACAGGGGGACAATGAGCAGTTCTTC.

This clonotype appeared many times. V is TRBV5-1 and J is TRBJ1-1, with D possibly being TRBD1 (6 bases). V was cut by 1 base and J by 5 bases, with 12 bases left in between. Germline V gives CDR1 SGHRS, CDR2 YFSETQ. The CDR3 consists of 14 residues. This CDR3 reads CASSLRAGVTEAFF. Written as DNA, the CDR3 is TGCGCCAGCAGCTTGCGGGCAGGGGTGACTGAAGCTTTCTTT.

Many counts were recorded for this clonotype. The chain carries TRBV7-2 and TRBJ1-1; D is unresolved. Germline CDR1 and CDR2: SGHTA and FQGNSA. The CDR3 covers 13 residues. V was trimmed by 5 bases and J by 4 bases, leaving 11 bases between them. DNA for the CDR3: TGTGCCAGCAGCCCGAGGCGGGGCACTGAAGCTTTCTTT. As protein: CASSPRRGTEAFF.

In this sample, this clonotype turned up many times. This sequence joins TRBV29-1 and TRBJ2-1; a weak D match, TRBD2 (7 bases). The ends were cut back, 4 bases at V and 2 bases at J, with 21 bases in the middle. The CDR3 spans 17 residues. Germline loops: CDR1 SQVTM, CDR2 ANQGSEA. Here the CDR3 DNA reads TGCAGCGTTGGAGGGGGAGGGAGTCTAGCAGCCTACAATGAGCAGTTCTTC. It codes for CSVGGGGSLAAYNEQFF.

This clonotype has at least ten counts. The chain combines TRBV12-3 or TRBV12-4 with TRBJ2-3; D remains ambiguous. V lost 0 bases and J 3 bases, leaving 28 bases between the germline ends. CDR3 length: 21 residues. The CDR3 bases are TGTGCCAGCAGTTTAGCAAGGACGGGCCAAGGGTTAGAAGGAATAACAGATACGCAGTATTTT. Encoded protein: CASSLARTGQGLEGITDTQYF.

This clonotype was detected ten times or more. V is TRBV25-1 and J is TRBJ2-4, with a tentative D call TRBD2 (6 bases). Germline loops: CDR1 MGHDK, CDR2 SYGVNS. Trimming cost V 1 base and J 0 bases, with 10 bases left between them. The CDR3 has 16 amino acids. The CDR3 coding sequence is TGTGCCAGCAGTGAATCCGGGAGCTTAGCCAAAAACATTCAGTACTTC. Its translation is CASSESGSLAKNIQYF.

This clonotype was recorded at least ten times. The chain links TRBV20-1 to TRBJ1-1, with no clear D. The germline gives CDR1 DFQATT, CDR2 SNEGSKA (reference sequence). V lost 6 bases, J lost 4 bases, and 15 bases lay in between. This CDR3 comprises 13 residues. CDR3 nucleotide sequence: TGCAGTGCCCCGGCCGACCTTATCACTGAAGCTTTCTTT. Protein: CSAPADLITEAFF.

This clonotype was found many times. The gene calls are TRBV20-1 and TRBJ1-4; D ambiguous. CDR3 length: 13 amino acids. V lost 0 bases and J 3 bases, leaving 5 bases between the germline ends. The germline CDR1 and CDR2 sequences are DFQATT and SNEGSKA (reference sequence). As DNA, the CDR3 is TGCAGTGCTAGAGAAGGGCCTAATGAAAAACTGTTTTTT. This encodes CSAREGPNEKLFF.

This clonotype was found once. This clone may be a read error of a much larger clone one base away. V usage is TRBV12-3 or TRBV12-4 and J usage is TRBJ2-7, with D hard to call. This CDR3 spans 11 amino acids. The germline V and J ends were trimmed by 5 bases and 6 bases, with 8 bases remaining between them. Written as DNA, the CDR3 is TGTGCCAGCAGTGACCTGTCCGAGCAGTACTTC. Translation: CASSDLSEQYF.

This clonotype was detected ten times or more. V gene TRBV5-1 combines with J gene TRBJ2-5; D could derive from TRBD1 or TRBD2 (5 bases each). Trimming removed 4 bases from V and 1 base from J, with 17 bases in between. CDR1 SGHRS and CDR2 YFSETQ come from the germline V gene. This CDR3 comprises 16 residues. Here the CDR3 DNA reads TGCGCCAGCAGCGCTTCCGGGACGGAGAGCCAAGAGACCCAGTACTTC. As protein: CASSASGTESQETQYF.

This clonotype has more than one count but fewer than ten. The CDR3 DNA reads TGTGCCAGTAGTGACCAATTGAACACTGAAGCTTTCTTT. Its translation: CASSDQLNTEAFF. The rearrangement uses TRBV19 and TRBJ1-1; D gene uncertain. Deletions cut 5 bases from V and 0 bases from J, with 7 bases between. The germline gives CDR1 LNHDA, CDR2 SQIVND (reference sequence). The CDR3 covers 13 residues.

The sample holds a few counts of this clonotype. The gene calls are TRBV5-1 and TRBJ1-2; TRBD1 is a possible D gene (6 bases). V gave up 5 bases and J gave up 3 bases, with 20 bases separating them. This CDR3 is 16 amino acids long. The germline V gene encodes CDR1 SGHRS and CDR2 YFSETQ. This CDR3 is CASRPSGTPRDYGYTF. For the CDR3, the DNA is TGCGCCAGCAGGCCCTCCGGGACACCCCGGGACTATGGCTACACCTTC.

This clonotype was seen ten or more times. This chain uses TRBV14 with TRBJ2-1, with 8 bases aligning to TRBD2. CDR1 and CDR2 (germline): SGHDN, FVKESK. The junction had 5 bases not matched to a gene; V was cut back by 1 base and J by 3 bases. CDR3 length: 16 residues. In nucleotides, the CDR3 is TGTGCCAGCAGCCAAGTAGCGGGACCCCGCTACAATGAGCAGTTCTTC. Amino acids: CASSQVAGPRYNEQFF.

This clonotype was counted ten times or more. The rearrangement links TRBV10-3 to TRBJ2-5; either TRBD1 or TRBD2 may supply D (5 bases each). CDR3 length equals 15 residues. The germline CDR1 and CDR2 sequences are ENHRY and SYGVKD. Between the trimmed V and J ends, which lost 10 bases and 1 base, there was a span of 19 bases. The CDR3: CATTDGLGVQETQYF. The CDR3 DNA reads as TGTGCCACCACCGACGGGCTGGGGGTCCAAGAGACCCAGTACTTC.

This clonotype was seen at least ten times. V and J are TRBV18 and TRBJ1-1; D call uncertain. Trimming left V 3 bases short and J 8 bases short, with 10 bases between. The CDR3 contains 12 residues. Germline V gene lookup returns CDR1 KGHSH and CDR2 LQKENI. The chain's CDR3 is CASSPLQPEAFF. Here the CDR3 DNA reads TGTGCCAGCTCACCGCTACAGCCAGAAGCTTTCTTT.

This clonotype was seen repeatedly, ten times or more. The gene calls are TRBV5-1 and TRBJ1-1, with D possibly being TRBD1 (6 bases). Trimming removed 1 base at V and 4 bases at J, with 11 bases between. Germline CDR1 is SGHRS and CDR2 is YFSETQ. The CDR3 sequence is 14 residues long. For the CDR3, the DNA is TGCGCCAGCAGCTTGATCGGGGGCGGCACTGAAGCTTTCTTT. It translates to CASSLIGGGTEAFF.

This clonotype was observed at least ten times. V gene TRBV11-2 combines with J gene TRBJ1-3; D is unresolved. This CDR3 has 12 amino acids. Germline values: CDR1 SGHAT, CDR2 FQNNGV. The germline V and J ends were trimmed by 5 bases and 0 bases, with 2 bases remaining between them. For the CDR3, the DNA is TGTGCCAGCAGCGTCTCTGGAAACACCATATATTTT. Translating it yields CASSVSGNTIYF.